The source of this TCR beta chain is a study of blood T cell repertoires in COVID-19. The wider study: Donors in the United States, Italy and Spain gave samples during acute or convalescent COVID-19.

With V trimmed by 1 base and J by 6 bases, 8 bases remained unmatched. In germline, CDR1 is SGHRS, CDR2 YFSETQ. The CDR3 has 15 amino acids. TCRdb keeps only in-frame clones here, not all; method: immunoSEQ multiplex PCR. The table records about 150,000 clones, around 80% of them present only once. This clonotype originated in a human donor with acute or convalescent COVID-19. The donor label of this sample is uncertain. The chain joins TRBV5-1 to TRBJ1-2, with 8 bases identical to TRBD1. The sequencing input was peripheral blood. In nucleotides, the CDR3 is TGCGCCAGCAGCTTGACCCAGGGGGCGCGGGATGGCTACACCTTC. This gives the protein CASSLTQGARDGYTF.